This TCR beta chain was retrieved from a study of blood T cell dynamics during melanoma immunotherapy. The overall study: Patients with metastatic melanoma got pembrolizumab or nivolumab-ipilimumab as first-line care.

CDR3 length: 14 amino acids. Trimming took 0 bases from V and 3 from J, leaving 9 bases between them. The V gene's germline CDR1 is GTSNPN and CDR2 SVGIG (reference sequence). TCRdb's table, derived via immunoSEQ multiplex PCR, lists solely in-frame clones and lacks some. The sample holds some 20,000 clones; roughly 87% are singletons and the top ten take over 6%. Time point of the sample: week 3, after first cycle of checkpoint inhibitor. Patients with prior systemic cancer treatment, concomitant immunosuppressants, or other active malignancies were excluded. Sequenced here: blood, sampled from a patient treated with checkpoint blockade. This TCR came from a human donor with melanoma. The V and J genes are TRBV30 and TRBJ2-4; D not certain. CDR3 region: CAWSVGWDKNIQYF. In nucleotides, the CDR3 is TGTGCCTGGAGTGTGGGCTGGGACAAAAACATTCAGTACTTC.